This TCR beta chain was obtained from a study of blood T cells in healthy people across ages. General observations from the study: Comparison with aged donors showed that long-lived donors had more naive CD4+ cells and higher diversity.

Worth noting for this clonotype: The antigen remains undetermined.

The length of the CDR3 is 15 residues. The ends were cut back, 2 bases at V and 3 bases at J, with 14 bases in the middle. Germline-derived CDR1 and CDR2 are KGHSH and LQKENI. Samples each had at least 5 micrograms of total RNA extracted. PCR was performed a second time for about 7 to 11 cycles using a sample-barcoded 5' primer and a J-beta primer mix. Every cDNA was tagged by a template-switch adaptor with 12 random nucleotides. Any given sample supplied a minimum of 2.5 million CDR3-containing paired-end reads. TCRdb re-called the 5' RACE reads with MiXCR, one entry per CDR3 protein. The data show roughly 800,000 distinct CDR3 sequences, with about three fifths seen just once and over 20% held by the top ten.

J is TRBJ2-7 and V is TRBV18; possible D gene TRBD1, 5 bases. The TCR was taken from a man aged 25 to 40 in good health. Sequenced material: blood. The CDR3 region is CASSPGAGKGYEQYF. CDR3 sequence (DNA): TGTGCCAGCTCACCAGGCGCAGGGAAAGGCTACGAGCAGTACTTC.